What follows are 13 T cell receptor beta chains derived from one specimen sequenced in a study of cytomegalovirus exposure and HLA in healthy donors. The PCR used 60 Vbeta and 13 Jbeta primers. The protocol was immunoSEQ multiplex PCR, while the TCRdb copy is restricted to in-frame clones and leaves out a portion. The sample lists about 110,000 clones; about 71% were seen once. The sample taken for sequencing was PBMCs. These receptors were obtained from a boy younger than 18 in good health and CMV-seronegative.

This sequence joins TRBV4-2 and TRBJ1-4, with 9 bases fitting TRBD1. Looked up from germline, CDR1 is LGHNA and CDR2 is YNFKEQ. The V and J ends lost 3 bases and 5 bases, in that order; junction bases with no gene match: 7. The CDR3 has 16 residues. The CDR3 region has the DNA TGTGCCAGCAGCCAGGGCACCGGGACAGGGAATGAAAAACTGTTTTTT. Amino acid sequence: CASSQGTGTGNEKLFF.

The chain joins TRBV5-4 to TRBJ1-4; a possible D gene is TRBD1 (5 bases). Germline assignment: CDR1 SGHNT and CDR2 YYREEE (reference sequence). The CDR3 sequence is 15 residues long. Trimming took 0 bases from V and 8 from J, leaving 14 bases between them. DNA of the CDR3: TGTGCCAGCAGCTTGGGCGGGGCCTCAGGGGAAAAACTGTTTTTT. It translates to CASSLGGASGEKLFF.

This clone was recorded a few times. The chain is built from TRBV18 and TRBJ1-4; D unclear. Trimming pared 4 bases from V and 0 bases from J, leaving 9 bases between. This CDR3 comprises 15 residues. Looked up from germline, CDR1 is KGHSH and CDR2 is LQKENI. CDR3 bases: TGTGCCAGCTCACTAATATCTGCAACTAATGAAAAACTGTTTTTT. It codes for CASSLISATNEKLFF.

The chain is built from TRBV28 and TRBJ2-7; 7 positions agree with TRBD1. CDR1 MDHEN and CDR2 SYDVKM come from the germline V gene. J was trimmed by 7 bases and V by 3 bases; bases with no gene match: 9. CDR3 length equals 14 residues. The CDR3 here is CASSFKGQLPEQYF. Here the CDR3 DNA reads TGTGCCAGCAGTTTTAAGGGACAGCTTCCAGAGCAGTACTTC.

This clone appeared once. The chain employs TRBV6-5 and TRBJ1-6, with D perhaps matching TRBD1 (6 bases). CDR1 MNHEY and CDR2 SVGAGI come from the germline V gene. The length of the CDR3 is 14 residues. The V end lost 6 bases, the J end lost 2 bases, and 8 bases lay between the germline ends. This chain's CDR3 is CASSQGTYNSPLHF. The CDR3 region has the DNA TGTGCCAGCAGCCAGGGGACCTATAATTCACCCCTCCACTTT.

The chain employs TRBV7-9 and TRBJ2-3, with 9 positions matching TRBD1. Germline V gene data show CDR1 as SEHNR and CDR2 as FQNEAQ (reference sequence). V shed 5 bases and J 0 bases; nucleotides not matched to a gene: 6. This CDR3 is built from 16 residues. CDR3 loop: CASSPLDRGSTDTQYF. CDR3 DNA sequence: TGTGCCAGCAGCCCGTTGGACAGGGGAAGCACAGATACGCAGTATTTT.

The gene calls are TRBV7-3 and TRBJ1-1, with D possibly being TRBD1 (5 bases). Looked up from germline, CDR1 is SGHTA and CDR2 is FQGTGA. The CDR3 consists of 13 residues. Trimming removed 3 bases from V and 4 bases from J, with 9 bases in between. The CDR3 sequence: CASSLGPSTEAFF. CDR3 sequence (DNA): TGTGCCAGCAGCTTGGGGCCGAGCACTGAAGCTTTCTTT. Supplemented by reference TRBV7-3 and TRBJ1-1, the full variable domain reads GAGVSQTPSNKVTEKGKYVELRCDPISGHTALYWYRQSLGQGPEFLIYFQGTGAADDSGLPNDRFFAVRPEGSVSTLKIQRTERGDSAVYLCASSLGPSTEAFFGQGTRLTVV.

CDR3 region: CASSQVRDFSYNEQFF. Here the CDR3 DNA reads TGCGCCAGCAGCCAAGTCCGGGACTTCTCCTACAATGAGCAGTTCTTC. V gene TRBV4-3 combines with J gene TRBJ2-1; possibly TRBD2 for D (6 bases). V lost 1 base, J lost 0 bases, and 10 bases lay in between. Germline V lookup: CDR1 LGHNA, CDR2 YSLEER. The CDR3 length is 16 residues.

The chain is built from TRBV6-5 and TRBJ2-7; D might be TRBD1 (6 bases). Germline CDR1 MNHEY, CDR2 SVGAGI. V was shortened by 5 bases and J by 9 bases, with 11 bases between the two germline ends. The CDR3 has 11 amino acids. The CDR3 bases are TGTGCCAGCAGTGTACAGGGTGCGCAGTACTTC. Translated, it gives CASSVQGAQYF.

This clone was observed once. V and J are TRBV14 and TRBJ2-7; maybe TRBD2 (7 bases). The CDR3 has 15 residues. The V end was cut by 4 bases, the J end by 2 bases, with 15 bases between. CDR1 SGHDN and CDR2 FVKESK come from the germline V gene. CDR3: CASSPTLGGPYEQYF. The CDR3 bases are TGTGCCAGCAGCCCAACGTTGGGGGGGCCCTACGAGCAGTACTTC. Together with reference TRBV14 and TRBJ2-7, the CDR3 gives the full variable domain: EAGVTQFPSHSVIEKGQTVTLRCDPISGHDNLYWYRRVMGKEIKFLLHFVKESKQDESGMPNNRFLAERTGGTYSTLKVQPAELEDSGVYFCASSPTLGGPYEQYFGPGTRLTVT.

The table lists this clone with a few counts. This chain uses TRBV2 with TRBJ2-7; the match to TRBD2 covers 10 bases. Germline-derived CDR1 and CDR2 are SNHLY and FYNNEI. The junction had 10 bases not matched to a gene; V was cut back by 4 bases and J by 7 bases. There are 15 residues in the CDR3. CDR3 residues: CASSAPSSGSSEQYF. The CDR3 DNA follows: TGTGCCAGCAGTGCGCCCTCTAGCGGGAGCAGTGAGCAGTACTTC. The complete variable domain, with remaining parts taken from reference TRBV2 and TRBJ2-7, reads EPEVTQTPSHQVTQMGQEVILRCVPISNHLYFYWYRQILGQKVEFLVSFYNNEISEKSEIFDDQFSVERPDGSNFTLKIRSTKLEDSAMYFCASSAPSSGSSEQYFGPGTRLTVT.

This clone was counted between two and nine times. The CDR3 sequence: CSVAHTGTGAYEQYF. The CDR3 DNA follows: TGCAGCGTTGCTCACACCGGGACAGGCGCCTACGAGCAGTACTTC. The chain is built from TRBV29-1 and TRBJ2-7, with 8 bases fitting TRBD1. The CDR3 sequence is 15 residues long. Losses at the gene ends were 4 bases for V and 2 bases for J; bases not matched to a gene: 10. The germline CDR1 and CDR2 sequences are SQVTM and ANQGSEA.

This chain joins TRBV11-2 and TRBJ1-1, with 7 bases matching TRBD1. CDR1 and CDR2 (germline): SGHAT, FQNNGV. The CDR3 is made up of 13 amino acids. V shed 4 bases, J shed 11 bases, and the junction held 10 bases outside the gene matches. CDR3 bases: TGTGCCAGCAGCTCCCGGACAGGACTCTGGGCTTTCTTT. It specifies CASSSRTGLWAFF. The whole variable domain, remainder taken from reference TRBV11-2 and TRBJ1-1, is EAGVAQSPRYKIIEKRQSVAFWCNPISGHATLYWYQQILGQGPKLLIQFQNNGVVDDSQLPKDRFSAERLKGVDSTLKIQPAKLEDSAVYLCASSSRTGLWAFFGQGTRLTVV.